A single sample gave rise to the 25 T cell receptor beta chains below, sequenced in a study of blood T cell repertoires in COVID-19. The protocol was immunoSEQ multiplex PCR, while the TCRdb copy is restricted to in-frame clones and leaves out a portion. The repertoire holds around 250,000 clones, about nine tenths seen once, with 1.2% in the top ten. Sample: PBMCs or T cells enriched from blood (not recorded which). The receptors here all came from a human donor in a cohort exposed to, infected with or recovered from COVID-19 (not recorded which). The donor label of this sample is uncertain.

The CDR3 protein is CASSIPGVLTNEKLFF. DNA of the CDR3: TGTGCCAGTAGTATACCAGGGGTTTTAACTAATGAAAAACTGTTTTTT. This chain links TRBV19 with TRBJ1-4; a weak D match, TRBD1 (6 bases). This CDR3 spans 16 amino acids. Trimming removed 2 bases from V and 1 base from J, with 11 bases in between. The germline V gene has CDR1 LNHDA and CDR2 SQIVND (reference sequence).

The V and J genes are TRBV9 and TRBJ1-2; D gene ambiguous. The CDR3 spans 12 residues. The germline CDR1 and CDR2 sequences are SGDLS and YYNGEE. V lost 0 bases, J lost 6 bases, and 6 bases lay in between. The CDR3 is CASSVGRDGYTF. As DNA, the CDR3 is TGTGCCAGCAGCGTAGGGAGAGATGGCTACACCTTC.

The table lists this clone with a count of one. The chain joins TRBV2 to TRBJ1-1; D might be TRBD1 (6 bases). The CDR3 length is 14 residues. V was clipped by 4 bases and J by 5 bases, with 14 bases between them. Germline lookup yields CDR1 SNHLY and CDR2 FYNNEI. The CDR3 DNA follows: TGTGCCAGCAGTGTAAGGGGGAGGGGGACTGAAGCTTTCTTT. Translation gives CASSVRGRGTEAFF.

V is TRBV6-5 and J is TRBJ2-5; 9 bases agree with TRBD1. V lost 7 bases, J lost 1 base, and 1 base stayed unmatched. This CDR3 contains 13 residues. Germline assignment: CDR1 MNHEY and CDR2 SVGAGI. The CDR3 DNA is TGTGCCAGCACGACAGGGGGCCAAGAGACCCAGTACTTC. It encodes CASTTGGQETQYF.

The V and J genes are TRBV6-4 and TRBJ2-7; 7 nucleotides agree with TRBD2. Germline V gene data show CDR1 as MRHNA and CDR2 as SNTAGT. This CDR3 region has 16 residues. With V trimmed by 0 bases and J by 4 bases, 9 bases remained unmatched. The CDR3 nucleotides are TGTGCCAGCAGTGACTCTTGGGGGGGGGTACAGTACGAGCAGTACTTC. This sequence encodes CASSDSWGGVQYEQYF.

The V and J genes are TRBV6-5 and TRBJ1-5; TRBD1 aligns across 7 bases. Germline-derived CDR1 and CDR2 are MNHEY and SVGAGI. The CDR3 spans 12 residues. V dropped 10 bases and J dropped 2; count of bases not matched to a gene: 2. The CDR3 loop reads CATQGGNQPQHF. For the CDR3, the DNA is TGTGCCACCCAGGGGGGCAATCAGCCCCAGCATTTT.

The chain uses TRBV18 and TRBJ2-7; 8 nucleotides line up with TRBD2. The germline V gene encodes CDR1 KGHSH and CDR2 LQKENI. This CDR3 region has 18 residues. The junction had 14 bases not matched to a gene; V was cut back by 3 bases and J by 1 base. CDR3 protein: CASSPYGGARGLSYEQYF. The CDR3 DNA reads TGTGCCAGCTCACCGTACGGGGGGGCCAGGGGCTTATCCTACGAGCAGTACTTC.

The chain couples TRBV5-8 to TRBJ1-2; D may be TRBD1 (6 bases). CDR1 is SGHTS, CDR2 YDEGEE, per germline. The CDR3 sequence is 15 residues long. V was cut by 2 bases and J by 1 base, with 12 bases left in between. The CDR3 region is CASSFGGAINYGYTF. The DNA of the CDR3 is TGTGCCAGCAGCTTCGGGGGGGCTATTAACTATGGCTACACCTTC.

The rearrangement links TRBV4-3 to TRBJ1-5; D gene unclear. Deletions cut 0 bases from V and 7 bases from J, with 7 bases between. Germline-derived CDR1 and CDR2 are LGHNA and YSLEER. This CDR3 is 13 amino acids long. CDR3: CASSQDLSQPQHF. CDR3 sequence (DNA): TGCGCCAGCAGCCAAGATCTAAGCCAGCCCCAGCATTTT.

This clone appeared a single time. V and J are TRBV9 and TRBJ2-2; 7 nucleotides match TRBD2. The CDR3 covers 17 residues. The germline V gene encodes CDR1 SGDLS and CDR2 YYNGEE. With 4 bases clipped from V and 1 base from J, the junction kept 10 bases outside the gene matches. As DNA, the CDR3 is TGTGCCAGCAGCACCCGGGTGGGCGGGGGGAACACCGGGGAGCTGTTTTTT. Translating it yields CASSTRVGGGNTGELFF.

The chain employs TRBV10-3 and TRBJ2-7; 7 positions agree with TRBD1. CDR3 size: 15 residues. Germline CDR1 and CDR2: ENHRY and SYGVKD. The V segment lost 10 bases and the J segment 2 bases; nucleotides outside the gene matches: 14. The CDR3 nucleotides are TGTGCCACGGTTGATGGGACAGCCGTGACCTACGAGCAGTACTTC. Translated, it gives CATVDGTAVTYEQYF.

The chain uses TRBV29-1 and TRBJ1-1; D remains ambiguous. Germline CDR1 and CDR2: SQVTM and ANQGSEA. The CDR3 length is 14 residues. V lost 8 bases and J lost 6, with 22 bases in between. The DNA for the CDR3 is TGCAGCTCCGAGGGCGGATCCACGGTTGCTGAAGCTTTCTTT. Its protein is CSSEGGSTVAEAFF.

The CDR3 DNA reads as TGTGCCAGCAGCTTCGTAGGGACTAGAGAGACCCAGTACTTC. Translating gives CASSFVGTRETQYF. V usage is TRBV7-8 and J usage is TRBJ2-5; 8 bases align to TRBD2. This CDR3 has 14 residues. Germline V gene sequence: CDR1 SGHVS, CDR2 FQNEAQ. Germline trimming cut 3 bases from V and 4 bases from J; bases unmatched to any gene: 4.

The chain has TRBV6-9 and TRBJ1-2; TRBD1 agrees at 7 bases. Germline V CDR1 and CDR2: MNHGY, SVAAGI. V shed 6 bases and J 4 bases; nucleotides not matched to a gene: 2. This CDR3 has 12 residues. DNA of the CDR3: TGTGCCAGCAGGCCAGGGGGCTATGGCTACACCTTC. It yields the protein CASRPGGYGYTF.

Points on this clone: The sample carries other DNA sequences with the same CDR3. The rearrangement uses TRBV5-1 and TRBJ2-7, with 8 bases matching TRBD1. V trimming: 5 bases; J trimming: 0 bases; junction bases outside the gene matches: 4. CDR3 length equals 14 residues. Per germline, CDR1 SGHRS and CDR2 YFSETQ. The CDR3 spells CASSRTGSSYEQYF. CDR3 coding DNA: TGCGCCAGCAGTCGGACAGGGAGCTCCTACGAGCAGTACTTC.

This chain links TRBV23-1 with TRBJ1-2; D gene unclear. Being an ORF, TRBV23-1 has a function that is uncertain. Trimming stripped 4 bases from V and 2 bases from J, with 20 bases between. The length of the CDR3 is 17 residues. In DNA, the CDR3 is TGCGCCAGCAGTCGCCCCGAGAGGGAGACGTCGAACTATGGCTACACCTTC. Amino acids: CASSRPERETSNYGYTF.

This clone was detected only a few times. The chain carries TRBV7-3 and TRBJ2-2; D is perhaps TRBD2 (6 bases). V was trimmed by 1 base and J by 0 bases, leaving 9 bases between them. CDR1 is SGHTA, CDR2 FQGTGA, per germline. The CDR3 totals 16 residues. The DNA of the CDR3 is TGTGCCAGCAGCTTAATGGCGGGGACGAACACCGGGGAGCTGTTTTTT. Protein sequence: CASSLMAGTNTGELFF. The complete variable domain, with remaining parts taken from reference TRBV7-3 and TRBJ2-2, reads GAGVSQTPSNKVTEKGKYVELRCDPISGHTALYWYRQSLGQGPEFLIYFQGTGAADDSGLPNDRFFAVRPEGSVSTLKIQRTERGDSAVYLCASSLMAGTNTGELFFGEGSRLTVL.

V gene TRBV27 combines with J gene TRBJ2-7; 7 bases fit TRBD1. Germline CDR1 MNHEY, CDR2 SMNVEV (reference sequence). The CDR3 runs to 15 residues. J gave up 3 bases and V 5 bases, and 10 bases lay outside the gene matches. The CDR3 nucleotides read TGTGCCAGCAGTACTGGGACAGACCGATTCTACGAGCAGTACTTC. It encodes CASSTGTDRFYEQYF.

The rearrangement uses TRBV19 and TRBJ2-7; 8 nucleotides match TRBD2. The CDR3 is 14 residues long. The germline V gene encodes CDR1 LNHDA and CDR2 SQIVND (reference sequence). V was clipped by 6 bases and J by 6 bases; unmatched bases: 10. This CDR3 is CASRTGGTAAEQYF. Here the CDR3 DNA reads TGTGCCAGTAGGACGGGAGGGACGGCTGCCGAGCAGTACTTC.

This sequence joins TRBV30 and TRBJ1-2; D unresolved. CDR3 length: 12 residues. Germline values: CDR1 GTSNPN, CDR2 SVGIG (reference sequence). The ends were cut back, 0 bases at V and 6 bases at J, with 8 bases in the middle. CDR3 amino acids: CAWSVRSNGYTF. CDR3 DNA sequence: TGTGCCTGGAGTGTACGTAGCAATGGCTACACCTTC.

In its sample, this clone was seen once. This chain uses TRBV6-2 or TRBV6-3 with TRBJ1-6, with 8 nucleotides matching TRBD1. This CDR3 contains 14 residues. Trimming took 6 bases from V and 6 from J; bases not matched to a gene: 4. CDR1 MNHEY and CDR2 SVGEGT come from the germline V gene. The CDR3 is CASSRDRSNSPLHF. The CDR3 coding sequence is TGTGCCAGCAGCAGGGACAGGAGTAATTCACCCCTCCACTTT.

The chain recombines TRBV10-2 with TRBJ2-7; 7 bases match TRBD1. V lost 6 bases, J lost 4 bases, and 9 bases stayed unmatched. The CDR3 length is 14 residues. CDR1 WSHSY and CDR2 SAAADI come from the germline V gene. This CDR3 reads CASRKGQENYEQYF. For the CDR3, the DNA is TGCGCCAGCAGAAAAGGACAGGAAAATTACGAGCAGTACTTC.

This chain uses TRBV11-2 with TRBJ2-7; 12 bases are a match to TRBD2. V shed 5 bases and J 5 bases; nucleotides not matched to a gene: 7. CDR1 and CDR2 from the germline V gene are SGHAT and FQNNGV. The CDR3 runs to 15 residues. DNA for the CDR3: TGTGCCAGCAGCAATCGACTAGCGGGGGCCAACGAGCAGTACTTC. This encodes CASSNRLAGANEQYF.

This clone was recorded once. The CDR3 region has the DNA TGTGCCAGCAGCTTATCTAGCGAGTACAATGAGCAGTTCTTC. Its protein product is CASSLSSEYNEQFF. The chain employs TRBV5-4 and TRBJ2-1; D is perhaps TRBD2 (6 bases). This CDR3 region has 14 residues. In germline, CDR1 is SGHNT, CDR2 YYREEE (reference sequence). Trimming left V 2 bases short and J 4 bases short, with 10 bases between.

A word on this clone: Mismatch with germline at one junction end may stem from a read error. The CDR3 here is CASSLQRGDLNF. The CDR3 bases are TGTGCCAGCAGCTTACAGCGGGGAGATCTAAATTTT. The genes are TRBV7-9 and TRBJ1-3, with no clear D. The CDR3 runs to 12 residues. The germline CDR1 and CDR2 sequences are SEHNR and FQNEAQ (reference sequence). The full variable domain, completed using reference TRBV7-9 and TRBJ1-3, is DTGVSQNPRHKITKRGQNVTFRCDPISEHNRLYWYRQTLGQGPEFLTYFQNEAQLEKSRLLSDRFSAERPKGSFSTLEIQRTEQGDSAMYLCASSLQRGDLNFGEGSWLTVV.